This passage covers 2 T cell receptor beta chains from one sample sequenced in a study of blood T cell repertoires in COVID-19. Data came from immunoSEQ multiplex PCR; TCRdb stores just in-frame clones and leaves some out. Among about 260,000 clones listed, 75% to 90% were seen once. The sequenced sample was PBMCs or T cells enriched from blood (not recorded which). Source of these receptors: a woman under 30 who had recovered from COVID-19.

V is TRBV30 and J is TRBJ2-1; D is ambiguous. Looked up from germline, CDR1 is GTSNPN and CDR2 is SVGIG (reference sequence). The CDR3 contains 12 residues. V lost 0 bases and J lost 7, with 7 bases in between. CDR3 DNA sequence: TGTGCCTGGAGTGTCACCGGGAATGAGCAGTTCTTC. Translating it yields CAWSVTGNEQFF.

This clone was observed at least ten times. This chain connects TRBV10-3 to TRBJ1-1; 7 bases line up with TRBD1. The CDR3 is 13 residues long. Per germline, CDR1 ENHRY and CDR2 SYGVKD. The trim removed 5 bases at V and 7 bases at J, leaving 7 bases unmatched. The CDR3 nucleotides are TGTGCCATCAGTTACAGGGGTATTAATGAAGCTTTCTTT. It encodes CAISYRGINEAFF.